This passage covers 23 T cell receptor beta chains from one sample sequenced in a study of technical replicates of blood from several donors. The method was immunoSEQ multiplex PCR; TCRdb's version includes in-frame clones alone and lacks a portion of them. The sample includes nearly 70,000 clones, approximately 93% of them seen just once. The sample consisted of PBMCs. The receptors here all came from a human donor in good health. Some clones in this sample may be carry-over from other donors' samples.

This clone was seen just once. V is TRBV7-3 and J is TRBJ2-1; 9 bases are a match to TRBD2. The CDR3 consists of 18 residues. J gave up 0 bases and V 2 bases, and 8 bases lay outside the gene matches. Looked up from germline, CDR1 is SGHTA and CDR2 is FQGTGA. The CDR3 bases are TGTGCCAGCAGCTTAGCGACTAGCGGAACGAGCTCCTACAATGAGCAGTTCTTC. Translating gives CASSLATSGTSSYNEQFF.

The J gene is TRBJ1-5, the V gene TRBV15; 8 nucleotides align to TRBD1. The junction had 7 bases not matched to a gene; V was cut back by 5 bases and J by 7 bases. The CDR3 runs to 14 residues. CDR1 and CDR2 from the germline V gene are LNHNV and YYDKDF (reference sequence). CDR3 in DNA: TGTGCCACCAGCTTGACAGGGGTAGACCAGCCCCAGCATTTT. Translated, it gives CATSLTGVDQPQHF.

The rearrangement links TRBV7-2 to TRBJ2-1; D might be TRBD2 (5 bases). V lost 5 bases to trimming and J lost 5 bases, with 13 bases between them. This CDR3 spans 14 amino acids. The germline CDR1 and CDR2 sequences are SGHTA and FQGNSA. The CDR3 bases are TGTGCCAGCAGCCTGAGCGGAGGAAACAATGAGCAGTTCTTC. It codes for CASSLSGGNNEQFF. The complete variable domain, with remaining parts taken from reference TRBV7-2 and TRBJ2-1, reads GAGVSQSPSNKVTEKGKDVELRCDPISGHTALYWYRQSLGQGLEFLIYFQGNSAPDKSGLPSDRFSAERTGGSVSTLTIQRTQQEDSAVYLCASSLSGGNNEQFFGPGTRLTVL.

The genes are TRBV29-1 and TRBJ1-1; D unresolved. Deletions cut 3 bases from V and 4 bases from J, with 18 bases between. This CDR3 spans 15 amino acids. From germline, CDR1 is SQVTM and CDR2 ANQGSEA. The CDR3 DNA follows: TGCAGCGTTGATCTCCACCCGGGGATGGGCACTGAAGCTTTCTTT. Protein sequence: CSVDLHPGMGTEAFF.

The chain employs TRBV6-4 and TRBJ2-2; 7 bases map to TRBD1. The CDR3 loop spans 13 amino acids. V shed 5 bases, J shed 5 bases, and the junction held 2 bases outside the gene matches. Germline CDR1 is MRHNA and CDR2 is SNTAGT. Here the CDR3 reads CASSKTGTGELFF. The CDR3 region has the DNA TGTGCCAGCAGTAAGACAGGGACCGGGGAGCTGTTTTTT.

The chain links TRBV6-4 to TRBJ1-1, with D perhaps matching TRBD1 (5 bases). V was trimmed by 6 bases and J by 1 base, leaving 9 bases between them. This CDR3 contains 13 residues. In germline, CDR1 is MRHNA, CDR2 SNTAGT. CDR3 loop: CASSYTGNTEAFF. Written as DNA, the CDR3 is TGTGCCAGCAGCTATACAGGGAACACTGAAGCTTTCTTT.

The gene calls are TRBV7-2 and TRBJ2-7; 9 bases are shared with TRBD2. CDR1 is SGHTA and CDR2 is FQGNSA in the germline V gene. This CDR3 contains 15 residues. V shed 2 bases and J 2 bases; nucleotides not matched to a gene: 4. The CDR3 loop reads CASSLSTSGTYEQYF. DNA of the CDR3: TGTGCCAGCAGCTTATCGACTAGCGGCACCTACGAGCAGTACTTC.

This chain connects TRBV5-6 to TRBJ1-6, with TRBD1 matching over 9 bases. The CDR3 runs to 17 residues. Germline trimming cut 4 bases from V and 7 bases from J; bases unmatched to any gene: 12. CDR1 and CDR2 from the germline V gene are SGHDT and YYEEEE. This CDR3 reads CASSLRTGVGGNSPLHF. CDR3 nucleotides: TGTGCCAGCAGCCTCCGGACAGGGGTCGGGGGCAATTCACCCCTCCACTTT.

V and J are TRBV5-8 and TRBJ1-5, with TRBD1 identical over 12 bases. This CDR3 region has 15 residues. Trimming at V came to 4 bases and at J to 6 bases, leaving 5 bases not matched to a gene. Germline V lookup: CDR1 SGHTS, CDR2 YDEGEE. The chain's CDR3 is CASSQGQGAGQPQHF. The CDR3 DNA reads as TGTGCCAGCAGCCAGGGACAGGGGGCCGGTCAGCCCCAGCATTTT.

The chain employs TRBV2 and TRBJ1-2; D ambiguous. The germline V gene encodes CDR1 SNHLY and CDR2 FYNNEI. Trimming removed 8 bases at V and 3 bases at J, with 10 bases between. The CDR3 spans 12 residues. Written as DNA, the CDR3 is TGTGCCAGCCGGGAGGCCGACTATGGCTACACCTTC. Translation gives CASREADYGYTF.

The table lists this clone with a count of one. The chain recombines TRBV7-9 with TRBJ2-1; 7 bases are a match to TRBD1. Unmatched junction bases numbered 2, after V lost 2 bases and J lost 4 bases. Looked up from germline, CDR1 is SEHNR and CDR2 is FQNEAQ (reference sequence). This CDR3 region has 14 residues. The CDR3 DNA sequence: TGTGCCAGCAGCTTAACAGGGGCGTACAATGAGCAGTTCTTC. Encoded protein: CASSLTGAYNEQFF.

This clone was detected only a few times. V usage is TRBV19 and J usage is TRBJ1-5, with D maybe TRBD1 (5 bases). The CDR3 has 14 amino acids. Looked up from germline, CDR1 is LNHDA and CDR2 is SQIVND (reference sequence). The V end was cut by 1 base, the J end by 8 bases, with 12 bases between. CDR3 protein: CASSIGRDEKPQHF. The DNA for the CDR3 is TGTGCCAGTAGTATAGGCAGGGATGAGAAGCCCCAGCATTTT.

The chain uses TRBV4-2 and TRBJ2-3; 7 bases match TRBD2. Germline values: CDR1 LGHNA, CDR2 YNFKEQ. Trimming removed 0 bases from V and 4 bases from J; junction bases left unmatched: 7. This CDR3 comprises 16 residues. Written as DNA, the CDR3 is TGTGCCAGCAGCCAAGATATGGCGGGGGTAGCAGATACGCAGTATTTT. Translation: CASSQDMAGVADTQYF.

The chain employs TRBV21-1 and TRBJ1-2; no check of the table's D call, TRBD1, against the DNA was made. TRBV21-1 is annotated as a pseudogene. The CDR3 totals 15 residues. The CDR3 region has the DNA TGTGCCAGCAGCAAAGATATGAAGGGGAACTATGGCTACACCTTC. This encodes CASSKDMKGNYGYTF.

The chain carries TRBV30 and TRBJ1-3; perhaps TRBD1 as D (5 bases). The CDR3 contains 15 residues. From germline, CDR1 is GTSNPN and CDR2 SVGIG (reference sequence). V was clipped by 5 bases and J by 0 bases, with 14 bases between them. The CDR3 DNA sequence: TGTGCCTGGGACGCGAAGACAGCCTCTGGAAACACCATATATTTT. This codes for CAWDAKTASGNTIYF.

The chain combines TRBV7-9 with TRBJ2-7; D is possibly TRBD1 (6 bases). The V gene's germline CDR1 is SEHNR and CDR2 FQNEAQ (reference sequence). The CDR3 runs 13 residues. V lost 5 bases, J lost 7 bases, and 15 bases lay in between. DNA for the CDR3: TGTGCCAGCAGCCCCGCAGGGGCGGAAGAGCAGTACTTC. This encodes CASSPAGAEEQYF.

V usage is TRBV5-1 and J usage is TRBJ2-2, with D perhaps TRBD1 (7 bases). Germline V gene data show CDR1 as SGHRS and CDR2 as YFSETQ. The CDR3 runs to 16 residues. Trimming took off 4 bases at V and 1 base at J, with 14 bases between the two ends. CDR3 sequence: CASSNAGQMNTGELFF. The CDR3 nucleotides read TGCGCCAGCAGCAATGCGGGACAGATGAACACCGGGGAGCTGTTTTTT.

The chain links TRBV4-1 to TRBJ2-7, with a weak D call TRBD1 (5 bases). CDR1 and CDR2 from the germline V gene are MGHRA and YSYEKL. V was cut by 3 bases and J by 3 bases, with 6 bases left in between. The CDR3 sequence is 12 residues long. The CDR3 region is CASSQQGYEQYF. The CDR3 DNA reads as TGCGCCAGCAGCCAGCAGGGCTACGAGCAGTACTTC.

The chain employs TRBV6-5 and TRBJ2-1; 9 bases are a match to TRBD2. Germline V CDR1 and CDR2: MNHEY, SVGAGI. This CDR3 comprises 15 residues. The V segment lost 3 bases and the J segment 7 bases; nucleotides outside the gene matches: 7. The CDR3 loop is CASSYGLAGLNEQFF. CDR3 DNA sequence: TGTGCCAGCAGTTATGGTCTAGCGGGATTAAATGAGCAGTTCTTC.

This chain uses TRBV27 with TRBJ2-5; TRBD1 matches at 9 bases. From germline, CDR1 is MNHEY and CDR2 SMNVEV (reference sequence). This CDR3 contains 15 residues. Losses at the gene ends were 5 bases for V and 2 bases for J; bases not matched to a gene: 6. This CDR3 is CASSLNRGLQETQYF. Here the CDR3 DNA reads TGTGCCAGCAGTCTGAACAGGGGGCTACAAGAGACCCAGTACTTC.

This clone was detected only a few times. The chain joins TRBV7-9 to TRBJ1-2, with D possibly TRBD1 on 6 matching bases. V was trimmed by 4 bases and J by 2 bases, leaving 11 bases between them. The CDR3 is 14 amino acids. Germline CDR1 is SEHNR and CDR2 is FQNEAQ (reference sequence). In nucleotides, the CDR3 is TGTGCCAGCAGCTCTACGAGGGGGAACTATGGCTACACCTTC. It encodes CASSSTRGNYGYTF.

This clone appeared a single time. The V and J genes are TRBV19 and TRBJ2-3; 11 positions match TRBD1. V lost 7 bases and J lost 4; bases outside the gene matches: 7. The CDR3 consists of 15 residues. CDR1 is LNHDA, CDR2 SQIVND, per germline (reference sequence). CDR3 sequence (DNA): TGTGCCAGTAAGAAACCGGGACAGGGGGCAGATACGCAGTATTTT. As protein: CASKKPGQGADTQYF.

The J gene is TRBJ2-7, the V gene TRBV27; 10 nucleotides align to TRBD2. Germline V gene data show CDR1 as MNHEY and CDR2 as SMNVEV (reference sequence). The CDR3 sequence is 15 residues long. The junction had 5 bases not matched to a gene; V was cut back by 1 base and J by 5 bases. The CDR3 region has the DNA TGTGCCAGCAGTTTATTTGCTAGCGGGAGCAACGAGCAGTACTTC. Its translation is CASSLFASGSNEQYF.